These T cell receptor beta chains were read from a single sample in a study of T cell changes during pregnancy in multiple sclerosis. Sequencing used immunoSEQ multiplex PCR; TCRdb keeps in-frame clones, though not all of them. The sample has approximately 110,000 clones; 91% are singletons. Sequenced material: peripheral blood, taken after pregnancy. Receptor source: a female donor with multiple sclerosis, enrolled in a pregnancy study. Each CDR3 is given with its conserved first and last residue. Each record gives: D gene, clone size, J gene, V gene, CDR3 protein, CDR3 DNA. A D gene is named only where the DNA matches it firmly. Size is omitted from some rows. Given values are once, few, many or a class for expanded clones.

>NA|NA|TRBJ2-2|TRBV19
CASSIVTVYGLHNTGELFF
TGTGCCAGTAGTATAGTCACTGTCTATGGGCTTCACAACACCGGGGAGCTGTTTTTT
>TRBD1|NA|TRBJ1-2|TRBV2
CASSRDSNYGYTF
TGTGCCAGCAGTCGGGACAGCAACTATGGCTACACCTTC
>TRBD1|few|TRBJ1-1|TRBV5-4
CASSDRDYSEAFF
TGTGCCAGCTCGGACAGGGATTATTCTGAAGCTTTCTTT
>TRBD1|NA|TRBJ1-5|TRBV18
CASSSPDRAGQPQHF
TGTGCCAGCTCATCTCCGGACAGGGCTGGTCAGCCCCAGCATTTT
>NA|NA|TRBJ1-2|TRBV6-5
CASSYRQGSRGYTF
TGTGCCAGCAGTTACCGCCAGGGAAGTCGAGGCTACACCTTC
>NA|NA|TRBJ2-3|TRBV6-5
CASSPWGGGTDTQYF
TGTGCCAGCAGCCCCTGGGGAGGAGGCACAGATACGCAGTATTTT
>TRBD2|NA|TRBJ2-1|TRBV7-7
CASSPTSGGTNEQFF
TGTGCTAGCAGCCCGACTAGCGGGGGGACCAATGAGCAGTTCTTC
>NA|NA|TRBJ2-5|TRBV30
CAWDKGVQETQYF
TGTGCCTGGGATAAAGGGGTCCAAGAGACCCAGTACTTC
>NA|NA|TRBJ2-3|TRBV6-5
CASSPWAGDTDTQYF
TGTGCCAGCAGCCCGTGGGCAGGGGACACAGATACGCAGTATTTT
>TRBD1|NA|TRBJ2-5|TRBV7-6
CASSPTGAQETQYF
TGTGCCAGCAGCCCGACAGGGGCCCAAGAGACCCAGTACTTC
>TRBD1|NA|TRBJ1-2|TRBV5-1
CASTRDRVNYGYTF
TGCGCCAGCACCCGGGACAGAGTAAACTATGGCTACACCTTC
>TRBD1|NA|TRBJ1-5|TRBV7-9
CASSLVLRGRGQPQHF
TGTGCCAGCAGCTTAGTTTTAAGGGGGCGCGGTCAGCCCCAGCATTTT
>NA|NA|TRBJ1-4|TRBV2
CASKSSTNEKLFF
TGTGCCAGCAAGAGTTCAACTAATGAAAAACTGTTTTTT
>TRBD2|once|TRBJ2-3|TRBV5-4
CASSLKLAGGPGTDTQYF
TGTGCCAGCAGCTTGAAACTAGCGGGGGGGCCTGGCACAGATACGCAGTATTTT
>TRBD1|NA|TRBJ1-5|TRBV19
CASSKPDRGLSNQPQHF
TGTGCCAGTAGTAAGCCCGACAGGGGGCTGAGCAATCAGCCCCAGCATTTT
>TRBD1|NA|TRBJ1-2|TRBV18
CASSPGQGSDGYTF
TGTGCCAGCTCACCGGGACAGGGGAGTGATGGCTACACCTTC
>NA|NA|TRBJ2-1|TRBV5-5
CASSLEDRSEQFF
TGTGCCAGCAGCTTGGAGGACAGAAGTGAGCAGTTCTTC
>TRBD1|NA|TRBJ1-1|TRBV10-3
CAIWDSLMNTEAFF
TGTGCCATCTGGGACAGCCTTATGAACACTGAAGCTTTCTTT
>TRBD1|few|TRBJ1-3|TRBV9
CASGRDRGFSGNTIYF
TGTGCCAGCGGGCGGGACAGGGGCTTCTCTGGAAACACCATATATTTT
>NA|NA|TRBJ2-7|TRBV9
CASSVDPPGDEQYF
TGTGCCAGCAGCGTAGATCCCCCAGGGGACGAGCAGTACTTC
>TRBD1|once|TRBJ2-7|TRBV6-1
CASSGGSGGNEQYF
TGTGCCAGCAGTGGGGGTTCAGGGGGCAACGAGCAGTACTTC
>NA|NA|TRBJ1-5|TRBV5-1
CASSLTYRTDSNQPQHF
TGCGCCAGCAGCTTGACCTACAGGACAGATAGCAATCAGCCCCAGCATTTT
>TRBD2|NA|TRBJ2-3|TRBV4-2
CASSQDFPRGGLNTDTQYF
TGTGCCAGCAGCCAAGATTTCCCGCGGGGGGGCTTGAACACAGATACGCAGTATTTT
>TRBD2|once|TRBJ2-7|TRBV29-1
CSVLAGTTYEQYF
TGCAGCGTTCTAGCGGGGACAACCTACGAGCAGTACTTC
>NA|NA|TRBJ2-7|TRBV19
CASSMDITYEQYF
TGTGCCAGTAGTATGGACATAACCTACGAGCAGTACTTC
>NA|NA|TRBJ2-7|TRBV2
CASSDLGRSIEQYF
TGTGCCAGCAGTGATCTGGGGCGGTCTATCGAGCAGTACTTC
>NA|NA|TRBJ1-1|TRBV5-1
CASSLRGWGTEAFF
TGCGCCAGCAGCTTGAGGGGATGGGGCACTGAAGCTTTCTTT
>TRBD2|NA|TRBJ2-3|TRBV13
CASSSLAGVGPDTQYF
TGTGCCAGCAGCTCGCTGGCGGGGGTGGGACCAGATACGCAGTATTTT
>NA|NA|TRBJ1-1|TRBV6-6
CASSPMNTEAFF
TGTGCCAGCAGTCCCATGAACACTGAAGCTTTCTTT
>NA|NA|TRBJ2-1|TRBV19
CASSSRGAPSSYNEQFF
TGTGCCAGTAGTAGCCGGGGGGCTCCGAGCTCCTACAATGAGCAGTTCTTC
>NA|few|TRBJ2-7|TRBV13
CASSGRVYEQYF
TGTGCCAGCAGCGGGCGGGTCTACGAGCAGTACTTC
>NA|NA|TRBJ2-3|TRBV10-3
CAISTGGLANTDTQYF
TGTGCCATCAGCACCGGGGGGCTAGCGAACACAGATACGCAGTATTTT
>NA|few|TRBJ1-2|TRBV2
CASSDSGNYGYTF
TGTGCCAGCAGTGACTCAGGAAACTATGGCTACACCTTC
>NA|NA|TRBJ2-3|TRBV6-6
CASTQTDTQYF
TGTGCCAGCACCCAGACAGATACGCAGTATTTT
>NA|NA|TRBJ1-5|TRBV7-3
CASSPLGASGNQPQHF
TGTGCCAGCAGCCCGTTGGGGGCGTCAGGCAATCAGCCCCAGCATTTT
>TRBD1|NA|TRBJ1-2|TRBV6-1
CASSESDRLVWVTGYTF
TGTGCCAGCAGTGAATCGGACAGGCTCGTTTGGGTTACTGGCTACACCTTC
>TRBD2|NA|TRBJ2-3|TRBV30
CARKRGVTDTQYF
TGTGCCAGAAAGCGGGGGGTCACAGATACGCAGTATTTT